One sample yielded the 20 T cell receptor beta chains listed below, sequenced in a study of blood T cells in healthy people across ages (dated by TCRdb to about 2015). Libraries were made using 5' RACE. Sequencing was carried out with an Illumina HiSeq 2500. A second roughly 7 to 11 cycle PCR used a sample-barcoded 5' primer and a J-beta primer mix. Through fastp at Q25 and MiXCR, TCRdb rebuilt clones from the public reads, retaining in-frame beta chains. Each entry is one CDR3 protein sequence, shown with its most common DNA and genes. Within this sample are hundreds of thousands of distinct CDR3 sequences, with about 50% of them counted one time only. The ten largest clones add up to roughly 14% of the sample. Sample: blood. The receptors shown here come from an elderly woman in good health.

This clonotype was detected a few times. V gene TRBV5-1 combines with J gene TRBJ2-1, with D uncertain. Deletions cut 3 bases from V and 8 bases from J, with 12 bases between. CDR1 is SGHRS, CDR2 YFSETQ, per germline. The CDR3 length is 13 residues. The DNA for the CDR3 is TGCGCCAGCAGCTCAAGTCATAACGATGAGCAGTTCTTC. Translation: CASSSSHNDEQFF.

This clonotype was counted a few times. This chain uses TRBV12-3 or TRBV12-4 with TRBJ1-5; a weak D match, TRBD1 (6 bases). With 5 bases removed from V and 2 bases from J, the gap between germline ends came to 16 bases. The CDR3 is 16 amino acids. CDR3 bases: TGTGCCAGCAGTCCTACGGGGGCGGGTGGCAATCAGCCCCAGCATTTT. It yields the protein CASSPTGAGGNQPQHF.

The chain recombines TRBV20-1 with TRBJ1-1, with D unresolved. Germline CDR1 reads DFQATT; CDR2 reads SNEGSKA (reference sequence). V was trimmed by 0 bases and J by 8 bases, leaving 10 bases between them. This CDR3 contains 12 residues. The CDR3 spells CSARDGRVEAFF. The CDR3 DNA follows: TGCAGTGCTAGAGATGGACGAGTAGAAGCTTTCTTT.

In this sample, this clonotype turned up a few times. The CDR3 spells CASSVLRENEQFF. DNA of the CDR3: TGTGCCAGCAGTGTATTGAGGGAAAATGAGCAGTTCTTC. The rearrangement links TRBV2 to TRBJ2-1; the D gene is possibly TRBD2 (5 bases). The germline V and J ends were trimmed by 4 bases and 7 bases, with 11 bases remaining between them. The CDR3 length is 13 residues. Germline V gene lookup returns CDR1 SNHLY and CDR2 FYNNEI. Based on the CDR3 plus reference TRBV2 and TRBJ2-1, the full variable domain is EPEVTQTPSHQVTQMGQEVILRCVPISNHLYFYWYRQILGQKVEFLVSFYNNEISEKSEIFDDQFSVERPDGSNFTLKIRSTKLEDSAMYFCASSVLRENEQFFGPGTRLTVL.

In regard to this clonotype: A much larger clone is a single base away; this may be a read error. This chain links TRBV12-3 or TRBV12-4 with TRBJ1-5, with D maybe TRBD1 (5 bases). This CDR3 spans 16 amino acids. Trimming took 6 bases from V and 5 from J, leaving 20 bases between them. The CDR3 sequence is CASRETRGRIDQPQHF. The CDR3 DNA follows: TGTGCCAGCAGGGAAACTAGGGGCCGAATCGATCAGCCCCAGCATTTT.

This clonotype was recorded at least ten times. This chain joins TRBV12-3 or TRBV12-4 and TRBJ2-1, with TRBD2 matching over 10 bases. Trimming at V came to 6 bases and at J to 9 bases, leaving 11 bases not matched to a gene. This CDR3 comprises 15 residues. The CDR3 loop is CASRRGASGRTEQFF. For the CDR3, the DNA is TGTGCCAGCAGAAGGGGGGCTAGCGGGAGAACTGAGCAGTTCTTC.

V usage is TRBV4-1 and J usage is TRBJ2-3; D is unclear. V was shortened by 5 bases and J by 6 bases, with 15 bases between the two germline ends. The V gene's germline CDR1 is MGHRA and CDR2 YSYEKL. This CDR3 has 14 residues. CDR3 sequence reads: CASSFGGPKDTQYF. CDR3 in DNA: TGCGCCAGCAGCTTCGGCGGACCTAAGGATACGCAGTATTTT.

This clonotype was recorded a few times. The CDR3 region has the DNA TGTGCCAGCAGTAGATTGGCTAGCGGGAGGGCCGTACATACAGATACGCAGTATTTT. Translation: CASSRLASGRAVHTDTQYF. This rearrangement joins TRBV27 to TRBJ2-3; 12 bases are a match to TRBD2. CDR1 MNHEY and CDR2 SMNVEV come from the germline V gene (reference sequence). The CDR3 is 19 residues long. Trimming at V came to 5 bases and at J to 3 bases, leaving 15 bases not matched to a gene.

In regard to this clonotype: This may stem from a read error, because a much larger clone lies one nucleotide away. The rearrangement links TRBV20-1 to TRBJ1-2, with 8 positions matching TRBD1. The CDR3 has 12 residues. V shed 7 bases, J shed 6 bases, and the junction held 7 bases outside the gene matches. CDR1 DFQATT and CDR2 SNEGSKA come from the germline V gene (reference sequence). DNA of the CDR3: TGCAGTGTCACGGACAGGGCCAATGGCTACACCTTC. Amino acid sequence: CSVTDRANGYTF.

The chain has TRBV20-1 and TRBJ2-2, with D perhaps TRBD1 (5 bases). Germline V CDR1 and CDR2: DFQATT, SNEGSKA (reference sequence). CDR3 length: 12 amino acids. V was clipped by 5 bases and J by 4 bases, with 8 bases between them. CDR3 bases: TGCAGTGCTTCAGGGATCACCGGGGAGCTGTTTTTT. As protein: CSASGITGELFF.

The chain carries TRBV29-1 and TRBJ2-7; TRBD1 matches 10 bases. Germline V lookup: CDR1 SQVTM, CDR2 ANQGSEA. The CDR3 consists of 13 residues. V gave up 3 bases and J gave up 2 bases; unmatched junction bases: 1. CDR3 in amino acids: CSVEDRGTYEQYF. The DNA for the CDR3 is TGCAGCGTTGAGGACAGGGGGACCTACGAGCAGTACTTC.

A note on this clonotype: A read error may be the cause here, since a much bigger clone is one base away. The rearrangement links TRBV6-5 to TRBJ2-2; maybe TRBD1 (5 bases). Trimming left V 4 bases short and J 1 base short, with 16 bases between. The germline V gene encodes CDR1 MNHEY and CDR2 SVGAGI. The CDR3 extends over 17 amino acids. The CDR3 region has the DNA TGTGCCAGCAGTTCCAGACGGACAAATCAGAACACCGGGGAGCTGTTTTTT. Protein product: CASSSRRTNQNTGELFF.

This clonotype has only one observation. The J gene is TRBJ1-5, the V gene TRBV12-3 or TRBV12-4; D may be TRBD1 (6 bases). V lost 2 bases, J lost 7 bases, and 24 bases lay in between. The CDR3 is 18 amino acids. The CDR3, as DNA: TGTGCCAGCAGTTTACAAAGAGAGGGGGTTGACGGGCGCCAGCCCCAGCATTTT. This translates into CASSLQREGVDGRQPQHF.

The V and J genes are TRBV13 and TRBJ2-1; D is undetermined. The length of the CDR3 is 15 residues. V was cut by 0 bases and J by 6 bases, with 12 bases left in between. Germline lookup yields CDR1 PRHDT and CDR2 FYEKMQ (reference sequence). CDR3 amino acids: CASSLGRSWGNEQFF. The CDR3 DNA sequence: TGTGCCAGCAGCTTAGGCAGGTCCTGGGGCAATGAGCAGTTCTTC. Complete variable domain (other parts from reference TRBV13 and TRBJ2-1): AAGVIQSPRHLIKEKRETATLKCYPIPRHDTVYWYQQGPGQDPQFLISFYEKMQSDKGSIPDRFSAQQFSDYHSELNMSSLELGDSALYFCASSLGRSWGNEQFFGPGTRLTVL.

For the CDR3, the DNA is TGCAGCGCCAAGGGGGGGGGCACAGATACGCAGTATTTT. It specifies CSAKGGGTDTQYF. V gene TRBV29-1 combines with J gene TRBJ2-3; a weak D match, TRBD2 (7 bases). In germline, CDR1 is SQVTM, CDR2 ANQGSEA. The CDR3 is made up of 13 amino acids. The V end was cut by 7 bases, the J end by 1 base, with 12 bases between.

The gene calls are TRBV4-3 and TRBJ1-2; D is ambiguous. This CDR3 region has 14 residues. Looked up from germline, CDR1 is LGHNA and CDR2 is YSLEER. V shed 3 bases and J shed 8 bases, with 16 bases lying between them. The CDR3 protein is CASSHLRALGGYTF. In DNA form, the CDR3 reads TGCGCCAGCAGCCACCTTCGGGCTCTGGGAGGCTACACCTTC.

The chain uses TRBV20-1 and TRBJ1-1, with a weak D call TRBD1 (5 bases). V lost 5 bases, J lost 5 bases, and 18 bases lay in between. This CDR3 contains 14 residues. CDR1 and CDR2 (germline): DFQATT, SNEGSKA (reference sequence). For the CDR3, the DNA is TGCAGTGCTGTATACGGGGGAGTAGGGACTGAAGCTTTCTTT. Amino acids: CSAVYGGVGTEAFF.

V is TRBV20-1 and J is TRBJ2-1; D tentatively fits TRBD1 or TRBD2 (5 bases each). CDR1 is DFQATT and CDR2 is SNEGSKA in the germline V gene (reference sequence). V was trimmed by 7 bases and J by 10 bases, leaving 14 bases between them. CDR3 size: 11 residues. The CDR3 sequence is CSGGNPEEQFF. CDR3 sequence (DNA): TGCAGTGGGGGGAACCCAGAGGAGCAGTTCTTC.

As to this clonotype: This may arise from a read error, as a much more abundant clone is one base away. This chain joins TRBV29-1 and TRBJ2-1, with D unresolved. The CDR3 has 13 residues. Deletions cut 7 bases from V and 2 bases from J, with 12 bases between. Germline CDR1 reads SQVTM; CDR2 reads ANQGSEA. CDR3 in DNA: TGCAGCGCAGTTAGAGGCCCCTACAATGAGCAGTTCTTC. Its protein is CSAVRGPYNEQFF.

V is TRBV3-1 and J is TRBJ2-2; TRBD2 matches at 11 bases. The ends lost 3 bases at V and 6 bases at J; junction bases unmatched: 9. Looked up from germline, CDR1 is LGHDT and CDR2 is YNNKEL (reference sequence). The CDR3 has 17 residues. This chain's CDR3 is CASSHSLAGVKAGELFF. The CDR3 bases are TGTGCCAGCAGCCACTCACTAGCGGGGGTGAAGGCCGGGGAGCTGTTTTTT.